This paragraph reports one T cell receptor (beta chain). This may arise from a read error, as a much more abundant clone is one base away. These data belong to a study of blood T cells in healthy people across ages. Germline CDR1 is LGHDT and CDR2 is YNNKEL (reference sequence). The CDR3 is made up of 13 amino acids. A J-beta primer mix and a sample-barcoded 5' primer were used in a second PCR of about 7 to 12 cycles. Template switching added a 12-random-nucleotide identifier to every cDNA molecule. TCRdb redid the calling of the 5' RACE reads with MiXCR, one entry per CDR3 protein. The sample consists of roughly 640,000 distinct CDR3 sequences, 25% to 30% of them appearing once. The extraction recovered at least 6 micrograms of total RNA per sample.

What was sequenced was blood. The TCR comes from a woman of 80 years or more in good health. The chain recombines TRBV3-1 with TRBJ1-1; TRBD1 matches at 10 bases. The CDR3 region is CAGSQVRDRGSFF. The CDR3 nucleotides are TGTGCCGGCAGCCAAGTCCGGGACAGGGGTTCTTTCTTT. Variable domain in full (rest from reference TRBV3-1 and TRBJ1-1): DTAVSQTPKYLVTQMGNDKSIKCEQNLGHDTMYWYKQDSKKFLKIMFSYNNKELIINETVPNRFSPKSPDKAHLNLHINSLELGDSAVYFCAGSQVRDRGSFFGQGTRLTVV.